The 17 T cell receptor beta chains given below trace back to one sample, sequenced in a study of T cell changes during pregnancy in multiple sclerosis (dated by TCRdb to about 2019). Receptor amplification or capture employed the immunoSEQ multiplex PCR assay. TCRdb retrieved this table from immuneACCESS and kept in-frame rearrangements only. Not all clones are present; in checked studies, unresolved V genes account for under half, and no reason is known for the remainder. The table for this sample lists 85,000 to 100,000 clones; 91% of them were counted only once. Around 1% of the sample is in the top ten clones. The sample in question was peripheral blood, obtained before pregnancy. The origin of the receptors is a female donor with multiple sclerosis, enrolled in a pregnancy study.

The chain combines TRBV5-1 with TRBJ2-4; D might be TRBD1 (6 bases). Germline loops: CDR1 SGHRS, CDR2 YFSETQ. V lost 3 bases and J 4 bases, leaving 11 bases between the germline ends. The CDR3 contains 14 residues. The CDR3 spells CASSSSGQKNIQYF. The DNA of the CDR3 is TGCGCCAGCAGCTCGTCCGGACAGAAAAACATTCAGTACTTC.

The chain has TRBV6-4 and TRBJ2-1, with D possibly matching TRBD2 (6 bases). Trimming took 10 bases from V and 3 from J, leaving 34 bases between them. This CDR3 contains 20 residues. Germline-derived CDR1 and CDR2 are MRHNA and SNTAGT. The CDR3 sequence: CATPREQTGTANYLYNEQFF. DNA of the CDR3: TGTGCCACCCCCAGGGAACAAACCGGGACTGCGAATTACCTCTACAATGAGCAGTTCTTC.

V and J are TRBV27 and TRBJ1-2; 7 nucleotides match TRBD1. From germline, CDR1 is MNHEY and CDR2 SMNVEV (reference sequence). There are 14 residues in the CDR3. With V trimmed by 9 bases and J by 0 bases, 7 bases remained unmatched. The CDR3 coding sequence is TGTGCCAGTGCAGGGGGTGTTACTAACTATGGCTACACCTTC. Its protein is CASAGGVTNYGYTF.

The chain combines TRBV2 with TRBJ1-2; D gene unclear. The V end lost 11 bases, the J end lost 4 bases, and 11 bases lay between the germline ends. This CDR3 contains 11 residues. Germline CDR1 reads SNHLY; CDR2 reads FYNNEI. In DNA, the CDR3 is TGTGCCCGCGCAGGTCTCTATGGCTACACCTTC. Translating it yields CARAGLYGYTF.

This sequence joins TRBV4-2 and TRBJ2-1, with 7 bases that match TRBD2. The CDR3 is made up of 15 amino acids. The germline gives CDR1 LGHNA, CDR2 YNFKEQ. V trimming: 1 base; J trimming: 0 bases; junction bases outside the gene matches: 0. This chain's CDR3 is CASSQGGSSYNEQFF. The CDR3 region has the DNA TGTGCCAGCAGCCAAGGCGGGAGCTCCTACAATGAGCAGTTCTTC.

The CDR3 loop is CASSLSGWSNQPQHF. The CDR3 DNA is TGCGCCAGCAGCTTGTCCGGGTGGAGCAATCAGCCCCAGCATTTT. The rearrangement uses TRBV5-1 and TRBJ1-5; D remains unclear. This CDR3 comprises 15 residues. Trimming stripped 1 base from V and 1 base from J, with 9 bases between. From germline, CDR1 is SGHRS and CDR2 YFSETQ.

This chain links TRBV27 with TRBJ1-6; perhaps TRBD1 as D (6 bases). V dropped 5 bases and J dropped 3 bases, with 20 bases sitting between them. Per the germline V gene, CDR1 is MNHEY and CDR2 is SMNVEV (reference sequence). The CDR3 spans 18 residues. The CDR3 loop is CASSQRGGQLFYNSPLHF. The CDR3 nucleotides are TGTGCCAGCAGTCAAAGGGGCGGACAGCTATTCTATAATTCACCCCTCCACTTT.

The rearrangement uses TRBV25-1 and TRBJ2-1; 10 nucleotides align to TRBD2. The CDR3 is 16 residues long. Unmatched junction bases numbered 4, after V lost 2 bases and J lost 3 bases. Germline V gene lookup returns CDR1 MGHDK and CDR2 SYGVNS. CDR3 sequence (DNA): TGTGCCAGCAGTGAAAGAGCGGGGGGGCGCTACAATGAGCAGTTCTTC. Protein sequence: CASSERAGGRYNEQFF.

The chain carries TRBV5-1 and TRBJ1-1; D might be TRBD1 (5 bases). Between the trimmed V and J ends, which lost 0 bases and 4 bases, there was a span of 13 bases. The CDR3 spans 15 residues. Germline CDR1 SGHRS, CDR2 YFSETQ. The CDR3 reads CASSLGDRRGTEAFF. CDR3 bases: TGCGCCAGCAGCTTGGGGGACCGGCGGGGCACTGAAGCTTTCTTT.

Written as DNA, the CDR3 is TGTGCCAGCAGCCCGAACGGGCGGGGGGTAACAGATACGCAGTATTTT. This gives the protein CASSPNGRGVTDTQYF. The chain employs TRBV7-6 and TRBJ2-3, with 8 bases that match TRBD2. Germline trimming cut 5 bases from V and 3 bases from J; bases unmatched to any gene: 10. Germline assignment: CDR1 SGHVS and CDR2 FNYEAQ. There are 16 residues in the CDR3.

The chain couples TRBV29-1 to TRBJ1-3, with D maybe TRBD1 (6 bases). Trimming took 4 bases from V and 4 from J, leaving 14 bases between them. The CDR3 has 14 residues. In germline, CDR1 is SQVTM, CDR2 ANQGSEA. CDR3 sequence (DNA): TGCAGCGTTGGCGGACAGCGGGGCGGAAACACCATATATTTT. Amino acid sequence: CSVGGQRGGNTIYF.

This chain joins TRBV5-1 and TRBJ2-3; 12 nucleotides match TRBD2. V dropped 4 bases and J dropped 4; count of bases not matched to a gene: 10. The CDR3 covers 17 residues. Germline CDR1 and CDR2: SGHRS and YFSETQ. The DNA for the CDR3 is TGCGCCAGCAGCCCCAACCGGCCTAGCGGGGGGGCAGATACGCAGTATTTT. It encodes CASSPNRPSGGADTQYF. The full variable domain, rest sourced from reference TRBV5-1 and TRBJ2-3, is KAGVTQTPRYLIKTRGQQVTLSCSPISGHRSVSWYQQTPGQGLQFLFEYFSETQRNKGNFPGRFSGRQFSNSRSEMNVSTLELGDSALYLCASSPNRPSGGADTQYFGPGTRLTVL.

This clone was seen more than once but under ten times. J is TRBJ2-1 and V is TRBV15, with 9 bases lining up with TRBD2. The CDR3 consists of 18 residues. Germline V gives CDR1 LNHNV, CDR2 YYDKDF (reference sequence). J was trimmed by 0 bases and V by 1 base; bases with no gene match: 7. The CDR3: CATSRGASGVSSYNEQFF. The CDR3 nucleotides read TGTGCCACCAGCAGAGGGGCTAGCGGGGTAAGCTCCTACAATGAGCAGTTCTTC.

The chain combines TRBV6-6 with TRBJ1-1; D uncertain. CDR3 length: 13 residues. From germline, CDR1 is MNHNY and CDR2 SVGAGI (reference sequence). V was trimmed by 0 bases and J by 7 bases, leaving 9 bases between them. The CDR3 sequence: CASSYSRRFEAFF. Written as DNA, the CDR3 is TGTGCCAGCAGTTACTCGAGGAGGTTTGAAGCTTTCTTT.

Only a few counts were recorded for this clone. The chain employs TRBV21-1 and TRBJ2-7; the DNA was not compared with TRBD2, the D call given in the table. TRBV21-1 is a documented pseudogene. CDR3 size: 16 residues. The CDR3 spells CASTFNRLASADEQYF. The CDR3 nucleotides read TGTGCCAGCACCTTTAACAGACTAGCGTCAGCCGACGAGCAGTACTTC.

DNA for the CDR3: TGCGCCAGCAGTTTGTCAGGGCTCGAGCAGTACTTC. Translation gives CASSLSGLEQYF. The chain combines TRBV5-1 with TRBJ2-7; TRBD1 might be the D (5 bases). CDR1 is SGHRS and CDR2 is YFSETQ in the germline V gene. Between the trimmed V and J ends, which lost 5 bases and 6 bases, there was a span of 12 bases. CDR3 length equals 12 residues.

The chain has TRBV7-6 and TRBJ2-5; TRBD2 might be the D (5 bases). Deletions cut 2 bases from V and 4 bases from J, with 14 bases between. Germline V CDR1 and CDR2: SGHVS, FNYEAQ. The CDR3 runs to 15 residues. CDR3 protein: CASSLSRGPLETQYF. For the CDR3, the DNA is TGTGCCAGCAGCTTATCAAGAGGGCCTCTAGAGACCCAGTACTTC. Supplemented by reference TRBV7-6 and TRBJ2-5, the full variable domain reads GAGVSQSPRYKVTKRGQDVALRCDPISGHVSLYWYRQALGQGPEFLTYFNYEAQQDKSGLPNDRFSAERPEGSISTLTIQRTEQRDSAMYRCASSLSRGPLETQYFGPGTRLLVL.